This TCR beta chain emerged from a study of cytomegalovirus exposure and HLA in healthy donors. Study-level findings and limits: Analyzed later, most CMV-associated TCR beta chains appeared HLA-restricted. Previously analyzed data showed that most TCR beta V segments were productive at a frequency of about 90% or about 30%. The authors later found TCR association rates varying by HLA locus, with DRB1 most and HLA-C fewest. Relative to equally common others, HLA-associated TCR beta chains showed greater clonal expansion in a later analysis.

This clone showed up just once. Its target is not known. This PCR relied on a set of 60 Vbeta primers and 13 Jbeta primers. The data were produced by immunoSEQ multiplex PCR, yet TCRdb's version contains in-frame clones alone and is incomplete. The sample contains approximately 210,000 clones, roughly 80% of which appear only once. V lost 6 bases and J lost 0, with 13 bases in between. Germline-derived CDR1 and CDR2 are SQVTM and ANQGSEA. The length of the CDR3 is 14 residues. The sequencing sample was made of PBMCs. The receptor comes from a woman aged 25-40 years in good health and CMV-seropositive. The V call is TRBV29-1, the J call TRBJ2-3; D is possibly TRBD1 (5 bases). CDR3: CSVREDTSTDTQYF. In DNA form, the CDR3 reads TGCAGCGTCAGGGAAGATACTAGCACAGATACGCAGTATTTT.